These 18 T cell receptor beta chains originate from one sample sequenced in a study of molecular identifiers for immune sequencing clone quantification (dated by TCRdb to the late 2010s). The library came from PCR. For sequencing, an Illumina HiSeq 4000 was employed. The raw public reads went through TCRdb reprocessing: fastp at Q25, MiXCR clone calling, in-frame beta chains kept. All rows with the same CDR3 protein become a single entry with the most common DNA and genes. The sample includes about 640,000 distinct CDR3 sequences, with less than 20% observed a single time. Roughly 0.9% of the sample belongs to the ten largest clones. Material: naive CD8+ T cells from blood, with Jurkat cell RNA spiked in. The label giving this sample's cell subset or site can be read as: FACS-sorted CD8+CD4-CCR7+CD45RA+ naive T cells. All receptors come from a human donor in good health. Some libraries in this study had Jurkat cell RNA spiked in.

Ten or more counts support this clonotype. The rearrangement uses TRBV7-2 and TRBJ2-7, with 8 positions matching TRBD2. Germline loops: CDR1 SGHTA, CDR2 FQGNSA. The CDR3 has 15 residues. The V segment lost 4 bases and the J segment 4 bases; nucleotides outside the gene matches: 9. The CDR3 nucleotides are TGTGCCAGCAGCTCCAGTGGACTAGCTTATTACGAGCAGTACTTC. It translates to CASSSSGLAYYEQYF.

Points on this clonotype: Germline is not matched at one junction end, which may reflect a read error. The chain is built from TRBV5-1 and TRBJ2-1, with 11 bases lining up with TRBD1. The germline CDR1 and CDR2 sequences are SGHRS and YFSETQ. The CDR3 sequence is 14 residues long. CDR3 coding DNA: TGCGTCAGCAGCTTAGGACAGGGGGCAGGTGAGCAGTTCTTC. Translation: CVSSLGQGAGEQFF.

About this clonotype itself: A much larger clone lies a single base off, so this may be a read error. The rearrangement links TRBV29-1 to TRBJ2-2; 9 nucleotides align to TRBD1. The CDR3 runs to 13 residues. Per germline, CDR1 SQVTM and CDR2 ANQGSEA. The CDR3 DNA reads as TGCCGCGTGGGGACAGGGACGAACGGGGAGCTGTTTTTT. This gives the protein CRVGTGTNGELFF.

This clonotype was picked up many times. The chain recombines TRBV4-1 with TRBJ2-5; 10 bases match TRBD1. The CDR3 has 16 residues. J lost 4 bases, V lost 4 bases, and 9 bases had no gene match. Germline V gene data show CDR1 as MGHRA and CDR2 as YSYEKL. CDR3 sequence: CASSPDGTGVGETQYF. The CDR3 bases are TGCGCCAGCAGCCCGGACGGGACAGGGGTTGGAGAGACCCAGTACTTC.

This clonotype has a count of ten or more. The chain recombines TRBV7-6 with TRBJ2-5; TRBD1 aligns across 7 bases. The trim removed 1 base at V and 2 bases at J, leaving 4 bases unmatched. The CDR3 sequence is 15 residues long. Germline CDR1 SGHVS, CDR2 FNYEAQ. The CDR3 sequence is CASSLGGQIQETQYF. CDR3 bases: TGTGCCAGCAGCTTAGGGGGACAGATACAAGAGACCCAGTACTTC.

This clonotype was counted many times. This rearrangement joins TRBV7-2 to TRBJ2-7; D gene ambiguous. Germline CDR1 is SGHTA and CDR2 is FQGNSA. This CDR3 contains 13 residues. V was clipped by 4 bases and J by 7 bases, with 14 bases between them. CDR3 coding DNA: TGTGCCAGCAGCTCGGCTCTTTACGATGAGCAGTACTTC. It encodes CASSSALYDEQYF.

A note on this clonotype: A much bigger clone sits one base away, suggesting this may be a read error. The chain employs TRBV27 and TRBJ2-1; TRBD2 matches at 11 bases. Germline V gene lookup returns CDR1 MNHEY and CDR2 SMNVEV (reference sequence). The CDR3 consists of 13 residues. The chain's CDR3 is CASKLAGVNGQFF. The CDR3 DNA sequence: TGTGCCAGCAAACTAGCGGGGGTTAATGGGCAGTTCTTC.

This sequence joins TRBV20-1 and TRBJ1-1, with D possibly being TRBD1 (5 bases). V was trimmed by 5 bases and J by 3 bases, leaving 16 bases between them. From germline, CDR1 is DFQATT and CDR2 SNEGSKA (reference sequence). The CDR3 totals 14 residues. Here the CDR3 reads CSALERGVDTEAFF. As DNA, the CDR3 is TGCAGTGCTCTAGAGCGGGGGGTGGACACTGAAGCTTTCTTT.

Points on this clonotype: It may be a read error: a sequence one base away is much more abundant. The V call is TRBV29-1, the J call TRBJ2-1, with TRBD2 matching 8 bases. This CDR3 has 13 residues. The germline CDR1 and CDR2 sequences are SQVTM and ANQGSEA. The chain's CDR3 is CGVVWRGVNEQFF. The DNA for the CDR3 is TGCGGCGTTGTCTGGCGGGGGGTTAATGAGCAGTTCTTC.

This clonotype appeared a few times. The CDR3 DNA reads as TGCAGCGTTGAAGAGGCTGCCCGACACCAAGAGACCCAGTACTTC. As protein: CSVEEAARHQETQYF. The chain recombines TRBV29-1 with TRBJ2-5; D is undetermined. Germline CDR1 is SQVTM and CDR2 is ANQGSEA. CDR3 length equals 15 residues. Trimming cost V 0 bases and J 0 bases, with 11 bases left between them.

This clonotype showed up just a few times. The V gene is TRBV27, the J gene TRBJ2-6; D gene ambiguous. Germline loops: CDR1 MNHEY, CDR2 SMNVEV (reference sequence). Trimming took off 6 bases at V and 1 base at J, with 13 bases between the two ends. The CDR3 length is 16 residues. The chain's CDR3 is CASSPLTPSGANVLTF. CDR3 sequence (DNA): TGTGCCAGCAGCCCTCTCACGCCTTCTGGGGCCAACGTCCTGACTTTC.

To note about this clonotype: A read error may explain this, as a much larger clone is one base away. CDR3 protein: CASSPRVARHSYNEQFF. CDR3 sequence (DNA): TGTGCCAGCTCACCAAGAGTCGCGAGGCACTCCTACAATGAGCAGTTCTTC. This chain joins TRBV18 and TRBJ2-1; no clear D gene. The CDR3 is made up of 17 amino acids. The germline V gene encodes CDR1 KGHSH and CDR2 LQKENI. The V end was cut by 2 bases, the J end by 0 bases, with 14 bases between.

This clonotype was detected a few times. The chain combines TRBV19 with TRBJ1-5, with D possibly TRBD1 on 5 matching bases. The CDR3 totals 14 residues. Germline CDR1 reads LNHDA; CDR2 reads SQIVND (reference sequence). Trimming cost V 8 bases and J 6 bases, with 17 bases left between them. DNA for the CDR3: TGTGCCAGTGCCCCGGGGGGTGGAGGTCAGCCCCAGCATTTT. Translating gives CASAPGGGGQPQHF.

This clonotype was observed many times. The chain combines TRBV19 with TRBJ1-5; the D gene is possibly TRBD1 (5 bases). From germline, CDR1 is LNHDA and CDR2 SQIVND (reference sequence). With 1 base removed from V and 4 bases from J, the gap between germline ends came to 11 bases. The CDR3 has 15 residues. The CDR3 protein is CASSIASRANQPQHF. Here the CDR3 DNA reads TGTGCCAGTAGTATAGCGTCCAGGGCGAATCAGCCCCAGCATTTT.

This clonotype was detected once. A clone one base away is much larger, so this may be a read error. The CDR3 DNA reads TGTGCCAGCAGTTTTAGACTAGCGGGAAGGCCAGATACGCAGTATTTT. Protein sequence: CASSFRLAGRPDTQYF. This rearrangement joins TRBV6-5 to TRBJ2-3; TRBD2 matches 11 bases. The CDR3 length is 16 residues. From germline, CDR1 is MNHEY and CDR2 SVGAGI. V gave up 4 bases and J gave up 4 bases; unmatched junction bases: 7.

This clonotype was counted ten times or more. This chain connects TRBV7-2 to TRBJ2-5; TRBD1 matches at 10 bases. With 5 bases clipped from V and 1 base from J, the junction kept 4 bases outside the gene matches. The V gene's germline CDR1 is SGHTA and CDR2 FQGNSA. This CDR3 is 15 amino acids long. CDR3 sequence reads: CASSRDRGFQETQYF. The CDR3 DNA sequence: TGTGCCAGCAGCCGGGACAGGGGTTTCCAAGAGACCCAGTACTTC.

This clonotype was seen more than once but under ten times. The chain combines TRBV9 with TRBJ2-5; D is possibly TRBD2 (6 bases). V lost 4 bases and J 9 bases, leaving 31 bases between the germline ends. The CDR3 loop spans 18 amino acids. Germline V gene sequence: CDR1 SGDLS, CDR2 YYNGEE. As DNA, the CDR3 is TGTGCCAGCAGCCCAGAGGCAGAACCGGGACCGGGGGTGGTGGCCCAGTACTTC. Residues: CASSPEAEPGPGVVAQYF. The full variable domain, in which reference TRBV9 and TRBJ2-5 provide the parts outside the CDR3, is DSGVTQTPKHLITATGQRVTLRCSPRSGDLSVYWYQQSLDQGLQFLIQYYNGEERAKGNILERFSAQQFPDLHSELNLSSLELGDSALYFCASSPEAEPGPGVVAQYFGPGTRLLVL.

This clonotype was observed many times. The chain combines TRBV6-2 or TRBV6-3 with TRBJ1-1; D unclear. The CDR3 contains 13 residues. In germline, CDR1 is MNHEY, CDR2 SVGEGT. V lost 6 bases and J 0 bases, leaving 8 bases between the germline ends. CDR3 nucleotide sequence: TGTGCCAGCAGGAGGCTTATGAACACTGAAGCTTTCTTT. Translation: CASRRLMNTEAFF.